A single sample gave rise to the 19 T cell receptor beta chains below, sequenced in a study of blood T cell repertoires in COVID-19. TCRdb's copy holds only in-frame clones and misses some; the assay was immunoSEQ multiplex PCR. The sample includes 250,000 or so clones, 86% of them seen just once. The sequenced sample was peripheral blood. The receptor set was obtained from a man at least 80 years old with acute or convalescent COVID-19.

This chain connects TRBV9 to TRBJ2-2; D remains unclear. Germline V lookup: CDR1 SGDLS, CDR2 YYNGEE. The ends were cut back, 0 bases at V and 6 bases at J, with 9 bases in the middle. The CDR3 sequence is 14 residues long. CDR3 sequence (DNA): TGTGCCAGCAGCGTAGCCACAGATTCCGGGGAGCTGTTTTTT. Its protein product is CASSVATDSGELFF.

The V call is TRBV4-1, the J call TRBJ1-2; perhaps TRBD1 as D (6 bases). Germline V gene sequence: CDR1 MGHRA, CDR2 YSYEKL. CDR3 size: 14 residues. Between the trimmed V and J ends, which lost 2 bases and 3 bases, there was a span of 10 bases. The CDR3 loop is CASSQNRVDYGYTF. The CDR3 nucleotides read TGCGCCAGCAGCCAAAACAGGGTCGACTATGGCTACACCTTC.

Comments on this clone: This sample also contains other DNA sequences that code for the same CDR3. V and J are TRBV29-1 and TRBJ1-1; TRBD1 is a possible D gene (5 bases). The V and J ends lost 5 bases and 1 base respectively, with 5 bases between them. The CDR3 contains 11 residues. The germline V gene encodes CDR1 SQVTM and CDR2 ANQGSEA. The CDR3 region has the DNA TGCAGCGTTAGGGGGAACACTGAAGCTTTCTTT. It encodes CSVRGNTEAFF.

V and J are TRBV25-1 and TRBJ2-6, with TRBD1 matching 8 bases. V trimming: 6 bases; J trimming: 1 base; junction bases outside the gene matches: 11. CDR1 and CDR2 (germline): MGHDK, SYGVNS. This CDR3 contains 18 residues. The CDR3 spells CASRGLRDRLSGANVLTF. As DNA, the CDR3 is TGTGCCAGCAGGGGCCTGCGGGACAGGCTATCTGGGGCCAACGTCCTGACTTTC.

The CDR3 sequence is CASSLRRGNQPQHF. DNA for the CDR3: TGTGCCAGCAGTTTAAGGAGAGGCAATCAGCCCCAGCATTTT. The rearrangement joins TRBV28 to TRBJ1-5, with D unclear. The V end lost 2 bases, the J end lost 2 bases, and 7 bases lay between the germline ends. This CDR3 is 14 amino acids long. Germline V CDR1 and CDR2: MDHEN, SYDVKM.

This sequence joins TRBV14 and TRBJ1-1, with D tentatively TRBD1 (6 bases). V was pared by 4 bases and J by 3 bases, with 18 bases between. Per germline, CDR1 SGHDN and CDR2 FVKESK. The CDR3 totals 16 residues. This chain's CDR3 is CASSPRSAEGDTEAFF. The CDR3 DNA reads TGTGCCAGCAGCCCCCGTTCGGCCGAGGGGGACACTGAAGCTTTCTTT. The whole variable domain, remainder taken from reference TRBV14 and TRBJ1-1, is EAGVTQFPSHSVIEKGQTVTLRCDPISGHDNLYWYRRVMGKEIKFLLHFVKESKQDESGMPNNRFLAERTGGTYSTLKVQPAELEDSGVYFCASSPRSAEGDTEAFFGQGTRLTVV.

The gene calls are TRBV3-1 (or the pseudogene TRBV3-2) and TRBJ2-4; TRBD2 matches at 8 bases. Losses at the gene ends were 0 bases for V and 0 bases for J; bases not matched to a gene: 16. Germline-derived CDR1 and CDR2 are LGHDT and YNNKEL (reference sequence). The CDR3 totals 21 residues. CDR3 coding DNA: TGTGCCAGCAGCCAAGATGAGGGATTGGGAGCGGGGGTACTAGCCAAAAACATTCAGTACTTC. Its translation: CASSQDEGLGAGVLAKNIQYF.

This chain uses TRBV3-1 (or the pseudogene TRBV3-2) with TRBJ1-1; 8 bases fit TRBD1. V lost 4 bases, J lost 5 bases, and 3 bases stayed unmatched. CDR3 size: 13 residues. Germline V gene lookup returns CDR1 LGHDT and CDR2 YNNKEL (reference sequence). CDR3 in DNA: TGTGCCAGCAGCCCGGGGACAGGAACTGAAGCTTTCTTT. It encodes CASSPGTGTEAFF.

This clone was detected only once. CDR3 coding DNA: TGTGCCAGTAGTATTGGCCAGGATGAGGGAAACACCATATATTTT. Its protein is CASSIGQDEGNTIYF. V usage is TRBV19 and J usage is TRBJ1-3; D unresolved. V lost 3 bases, J lost 4 bases, and 13 bases lay in between. Germline assignment: CDR1 LNHDA and CDR2 SQIVND (reference sequence). The CDR3 extends over 15 amino acids.

As regards this clone: The identical CDR3 is also encoded by other nucleotide sequences in the sample. The chain recombines TRBV7-9 with TRBJ2-6, with 7 bases that match TRBD1. The length of the CDR3 is 15 residues. Germline CDR1 and CDR2: SEHNR and FQNEAQ (reference sequence). Germline trimming cut 5 bases from V and 2 bases from J; bases unmatched to any gene: 3. Here the CDR3 reads CASSLDRAGANVLTF. In DNA, the CDR3 is TGTGCCAGCAGCCTCGACAGGGCTGGGGCCAACGTCCTGACTTTC.

The rearrangement links TRBV6-6 to TRBJ1-1; TRBD1 is a possible D gene (6 bases). From germline, CDR1 is MNHNY and CDR2 SVGAGI (reference sequence). The germline V and J ends were trimmed by 1 base and 4 bases, with 13 bases remaining between them. The length of the CDR3 is 15 residues. The CDR3 sequence is CASSYFFQGGTEAFF. In nucleotides, the CDR3 is TGTGCCAGCAGTTACTTTTTTCAAGGGGGCACTGAAGCTTTCTTT.

The chain joins TRBV5-5 to TRBJ1-1; tentatively, D is TRBD1 (5 bases). The CDR3 loop spans 16 amino acids. Trimming shortened V by 4 bases and J by 5 bases, and 21 bases separated the two germline ends. Germline V gene sequence: CDR1 SGHKS, CDR2 YYEKEE (reference sequence). CDR3: CASSPGQVRRGTEAFF. The CDR3 region has the DNA TGTGCCAGCAGCCCAGGCCAGGTCCGAAGGGGTACTGAAGCTTTCTTT.

The V gene is TRBV5-4, the J gene TRBJ1-1; D gene ambiguous. The V end was cut by 0 bases, the J end by 1 base, with 7 bases between. Germline CDR1 reads SGHNT; CDR2 reads YYREEE (reference sequence). This CDR3 region has 14 residues. The CDR3 reads CASSLELENTEAFF. The CDR3 nucleotides are TGTGCCAGCAGCTTGGAGCTTGAGAACACTGAAGCTTTCTTT. Variable domain in full (rest from reference TRBV5-4 and TRBJ1-1): ETGVTQSPTHLIKTRGQQVTLRCSSQSGHNTVSWYQQALGQGPQFIFQYYREEENGRGNFPPRFSGLQFPNYSSELNVNALELDDSALYLCASSLELENTEAFFGQGTRLTVV.

The gene calls are TRBV24-1 and TRBJ1-5; TRBD1 aligns across 8 bases. The V gene end was trimmed by 3 bases and the J gene end by 0 bases; junction bases not matched to a gene: 0. The CDR3 is made up of 15 amino acids. From germline, CDR1 is KGHDR and CDR2 SFDVKD. For the CDR3, the DNA is TGTGCCACCAGTGATGGACAGGGTAGCAATCAGCCCCAGCATTTT. Its protein is CATSDGQGSNQPQHF.

This chain links TRBV5-1 with TRBJ1-1, with a weak D call TRBD1 (5 bases). The germline CDR1 and CDR2 sequences are SGHRS and YFSETQ. V was cut by 1 base and J by 1 base, with 8 bases left in between. The CDR3 runs 14 residues. The CDR3 nucleotides are TGCGCCAGCAGCTTGAACACAGGGAACACTGAAGCTTTCTTT. Protein sequence: CASSLNTGNTEAFF.

The chain has TRBV19 and TRBJ1-1; 12 nucleotides align to TRBD1. The CDR3 consists of 13 residues. The trim removed 5 bases at V and 10 bases at J, leaving 5 bases unmatched. In germline, CDR1 is LNHDA, CDR2 SQIVND (reference sequence). The CDR3 sequence: CASSDGTGGAAFF. CDR3 in DNA: TGTGCCAGTAGTGACGGGACAGGGGGCGCAGCTTTCTTT. Looking up the rest from reference TRBV19 and TRBJ1-1 gives the full variable domain: DGGITQSPKYLFRKEGQNVTLSCEQNLNHDAMYWYRQDPGQGLRLIYYSQIVNDFQKGDIAEGYSVSREKKESFPLTVTSAQKNPTAFYLCASSDGTGGAAFFGQGTRLTVV.

The CDR3 loop is CAISDPGGIIYNEQFF. The CDR3 nucleotides are TGTGCCATCAGTGATCCCGGCGGGATTATCTACAATGAGCAGTTCTTC. The V gene is TRBV10-3, the J gene TRBJ2-1, with a weak D call TRBD2 (6 bases). The V gene lost 3 bases and the J gene lost 3 bases, with 15 bases spanning the gap. Per germline, CDR1 ENHRY and CDR2 SYGVKD. This CDR3 contains 16 residues.

The rearrangement joins TRBV2 to TRBJ2-7, with 10 bases lining up with TRBD2. In germline, CDR1 is SNHLY, CDR2 FYNNEI. J lost 4 bases, V lost 3 bases, and 3 bases had no gene match. The CDR3 runs to 14 residues. In DNA, the CDR3 is TGTGCCAGCAGTGATTTAGCGGGGGGTTACGAGCAGTACTTC. Its protein product is CASSDLAGGYEQYF.

The chain recombines TRBV10-3 with TRBJ1-2; D is perhaps TRBD1 (6 bases). The germline CDR1 and CDR2 sequences are ENHRY and SYGVKD. The CDR3 contains 12 residues. Between the trimmed V and J ends, which lost 6 bases and 8 bases, there was a span of 13 bases. DNA of the CDR3: TGTGCCATCAGCCTCCGGGACAACGGCTACACCTTC. It translates to CAISLRDNGYTF.